These 23 T cell receptor beta chains were all obtained from the same sample, sequenced in a study of blood T cell repertoires in COVID-19. The protocol was immunoSEQ multiplex PCR, while the TCRdb copy is restricted to in-frame clones and leaves out a portion. The sample consists of roughly 82,000 clones, roughly 91% of them appearing once. Sequencing was carried out using peripheral blood. The receptors come from a woman in her forties or fifties in a cohort sampled during active COVID-19.

The rearrangement uses TRBV6-5 and TRBJ1-2; 8 nucleotides align to TRBD1. Germline-derived CDR1 and CDR2 are MNHEY and SVGAGI. The V and J ends lost 0 bases and 2 bases, in that order; junction bases with no gene match: 2. The CDR3 length is 15 residues. In DNA, the CDR3 is TGTGCCAGCAGTTACTCACGACAGGGGAACTATGGCTACACCTTC. Translated: CASSYSRQGNYGYTF.

The CDR3 protein is CASTLGLSGANVLTF. As DNA, the CDR3 is TGTGCCAGCACCCTGGGACTGTCTGGGGCCAACGTCCTGACTTTC. The rearrangement uses TRBV28 and TRBJ2-6; D may be TRBD2 (6 bases). CDR3 length: 15 residues. Germline V CDR1 and CDR2: MDHEN, SYDVKM. With 7 bases removed from V and 1 base from J, the gap between germline ends came to 11 bases.

This clone was seen a few times. The J gene is TRBJ1-5, the V gene TRBV24-1; D gene uncertain. The V end lost 4 bases, the J end lost 0 bases, and 12 bases lay between the germline ends. This CDR3 has 16 amino acids. CDR1 and CDR2 (germline): KGHDR, SFDVKD. The CDR3 DNA is TGTGCCACCAGTGACTCAGACACCCCTAGCAATCAGCCCCAGCATTTT. This translates into CATSDSDTPSNQPQHF.

The rearrangement links TRBV7-3 to TRBJ2-2, with a tentative D call TRBD1 (5 bases). This CDR3 contains 15 residues. Per germline, CDR1 SGHTA and CDR2 FQGTGA. Trimming pared 4 bases from V and 7 bases from J, leaving 16 bases between. CDR3 in amino acids: CASSSTQGMDGELFF. The DNA for the CDR3 is TGTGCCAGCAGCTCTACCCAGGGAATGGACGGGGAGCTGTTTTTT.

The V gene is TRBV7-9, the J gene TRBJ2-4, with 8 bases fitting TRBD1. V lost 5 bases, J lost 8 bases, and 14 bases stayed unmatched. The CDR3 covers 16 residues. Per the germline V gene, CDR1 is SEHNR and CDR2 is FQNEAQ (reference sequence). CDR3: CASSPRDRPGGDIQYF. As DNA, the CDR3 is TGTGCCAGCAGCCCCCGGGACAGGCCCGGTGGGGACATTCAGTACTTC.

The chain is built from TRBV28 and TRBJ1-5; 12 bases are a match to TRBD1. V shed 4 bases, J shed 2 bases, and the junction held 12 bases outside the gene matches. The CDR3 is made up of 19 amino acids. Looked up from germline, CDR1 is MDHEN and CDR2 is SYDVKM. CDR3 sequence reads: CASSWGTGGPPGGNQPQHF. DNA of the CDR3: TGTGCCAGCAGTTGGGGGACAGGGGGCCCCCCGGGAGGCAATCAGCCCCAGCATTTT.

The CDR3 spells CASSLRLGDRESYEQYF. The CDR3 bases are TGTGCCAGCAGCTTGCGCCTCGGGGACAGGGAGTCCTACGAGCAGTACTTC. The chain links TRBV5-6 to TRBJ2-7, with TRBD1 matching over 9 bases. The CDR3 spans 17 residues. CDR1 is SGHDT and CDR2 is YYEEEE in the germline V gene. V was pared by 1 base and J by 1 base, with 9 bases of the junction left unmatched. Full variable domain (missing parts from reference TRBV5-6 and TRBJ2-7): DAGVTQSPTHLIKTRGQQVTLRCSPKSGHDTVSWYQQALGQGPQFIFQYYEEEERQRGNFPDRFSGHQFPNYSSELNVNALLLGDSALYLCASSLRLGDRESYEQYFGPGTRLTVT.

The chain has TRBV28 and TRBJ2-5; 15 nucleotides match TRBD2. With V trimmed by 9 bases and J by 4 bases, 3 bases remained unmatched. CDR3 size: 14 residues. From germline, CDR1 is MDHEN and CDR2 SYDVKM. CDR3 protein: CARGTSGRRETQYF. Written as DNA, the CDR3 is TGTGCCAGGGGGACTAGCGGGAGGCGAGAGACCCAGTACTTC. Supplemented by reference TRBV28 and TRBJ2-5, the full variable domain reads DVKVTQSSRYLVKRTGEKVFLECVQDMDHENMFWYRQDPGLGLRLIYFSYDVKMKEKGDIPEGYSVSREKKERFSLILESASTNQTSMYLCARGTSGRRETQYFGPGTRLLVL.

This clone appeared once. The rearrangement links TRBV29-1 to TRBJ2-2; 8 bases match TRBD2. The V segment lost 8 bases and the J segment 6 bases; nucleotides outside the gene matches: 17. The CDR3 runs to 16 residues. Germline V gives CDR1 SQVTM, CDR2 ANQGSEA. As DNA, the CDR3 is TGCAGCCTTGGGGGAGTGGGGACTAGTTTGGCCGGGGAGCTGTTTTTT. This encodes CSLGGVGTSLAGELFF.

CDR3 sequence reads: CASSLTLDRPGPVGYTF. CDR3 sequence (DNA): TGCGCCAGCAGCTTGACCCTGGACAGGCCAGGCCCAGTTGGCTACACCTTC. The rearrangement joins TRBV5-1 to TRBJ1-2, with 7 bases matching TRBD1. The trim removed 1 base at V and 7 bases at J, leaving 16 bases unmatched. Germline-derived CDR1 and CDR2 are SGHRS and YFSETQ. This CDR3 is 17 amino acids long.

The V call is TRBV3-1 (or the pseudogene TRBV3-2), the J call TRBJ2-3, with 14 bases that match TRBD2. The CDR3 is made up of 17 amino acids. Unmatched junction bases numbered 5, after V lost 4 bases and J lost 2 bases. Germline V CDR1 and CDR2: LGHDT, YNNKEL (reference sequence). The CDR3 is CASSPRLAGGPTDTQYF. As DNA, the CDR3 is TGTGCCAGCAGCCCCCGACTAGCGGGAGGGCCCACAGATACGCAGTATTTT.

This sequence joins TRBV24-1 and TRBJ2-7; weak D call: TRBD1 (6 bases). V shed 5 bases and J shed 0 bases, with 13 bases lying between them. Germline CDR1 and CDR2: KGHDR and SFDVKD. This CDR3 has 15 residues. This CDR3 is CATSAAGQHSYEQYF. In DNA, the CDR3 is TGTGCCACCAGTGCTGCCGGACAGCACTCCTACGAGCAGTACTTC.

The CDR3 sequence: CASSLLSLTPYEQYF. Here the CDR3 DNA reads TGTGCCAGCAGCTTACTAAGTTTAACCCCCTACGAGCAGTACTTC. This chain uses TRBV7-8 with TRBJ2-7, with unresolved D. V shed 2 bases and J shed 2 bases, with 13 bases lying between them. Germline lookup yields CDR1 SGHVS and CDR2 FQNEAQ. The CDR3 contains 15 residues.

This sequence joins TRBV5-1 and TRBJ2-1; TRBD2 is a possible D gene (7 bases). The germline CDR1 and CDR2 sequences are SGHRS and YFSETQ. The length of the CDR3 is 15 residues. Between the trimmed V and J ends, which lost 0 bases and 3 bases, there was a span of 10 bases. Written as DNA, the CDR3 is TGCGCCAGCAGCTTGGTAGGGGGGGTCTACAATGAGCAGTTCTTC. Protein sequence: CASSLVGGVYNEQFF.

The J gene is TRBJ2-7, the V gene TRBV21-1; the tabulated D call, TRBD1, remains unverified against the DNA. TRBV21-1 is a documented pseudogene. The CDR3 is made up of 15 amino acids. The CDR3 reads CASSTHTGNPYEQYF. DNA for the CDR3: TGTGCCAGCAGCACCCACACAGGGAACCCCTACGAGCAGTACTTC.

V gene TRBV7-8 combines with J gene TRBJ2-7; 14 nucleotides align to TRBD2. The trim removed 2 bases at V and 7 bases at J, leaving 7 bases unmatched. There are 16 residues in the CDR3. Germline V gene data show CDR1 as SGHVS and CDR2 as FQNEAQ. CDR3 region: CASSLIGTSGSREQYF. In nucleotides, the CDR3 is TGTGCCAGCAGCTTAATTGGGACTAGCGGGAGTCGGGAGCAGTACTTC.

The chain combines TRBV28 with TRBJ1-2; possible D gene TRBD1, 6 bases. The CDR3 is 14 residues long. V lost 7 bases to trimming and J lost 4 bases, with 16 bases between them. Germline values: CDR1 MDHEN, CDR2 SYDVKM. The CDR3 loop is CASKLGGQVYGYTF. The CDR3 DNA follows: TGTGCCAGCAAGCTAGGGGGACAAGTCTATGGCTACACCTTC.

The genes are TRBV7-3 and TRBJ1-5; D remains unclear. The CDR3 is 13 residues long. V dropped 5 bases and J dropped 6 bases, with 11 bases sitting between them. Germline CDR1 is SGHTA and CDR2 is FQGTGA. The CDR3 nucleotides read TGTGCCAGCAGCGCACGGGTGGGTCAGCCCCAGCATTTT. Translating gives CASSARVGQPQHF.

The gene calls are TRBV11-2 and TRBJ2-1; tentatively, D is TRBD1 (6 bases). Trimming took off 5 bases at V and 5 bases at J, with 10 bases between the two ends. The CDR3 length is 13 residues. Germline-derived CDR1 and CDR2 are SGHAT and FQNNGV. CDR3 coding DNA: TGTGCCAGCAGCCCCGGGACACACAATGAGCAGTTCTTC. Translation: CASSPGTHNEQFF.

V is TRBV9 and J is TRBJ2-3, with TRBD1 as a possible D gene (5 bases). The CDR3 is 14 amino acids. CDR1 is SGDLS, CDR2 YYNGEE, per germline. The V gene lost 2 bases and the J gene lost 4 bases, with 11 bases spanning the gap. Written as DNA, the CDR3 is TGTGCCAGCAGCGTGGGGCAGAAGGCAGATACGCAGTATTTT. This translates into CASSVGQKADTQYF.

The chain couples TRBV5-8 to TRBJ2-1, with D perhaps TRBD1 (7 bases). The CDR3 has 16 amino acids. With 4 bases removed from V and 4 bases from J, the gap between germline ends came to 18 bases. CDR1 and CDR2 (germline): SGHTS, YDEGEE. For the CDR3, the DNA is TGTGCCAGCAGCCCCGAGGGGGCGCGGGGATACAATGAGCAGTTCTTC. Translated, it gives CASSPEGARGYNEQFF.

The chain employs TRBV2 and TRBJ2-5; the D gene is possibly TRBD2 (5 bases). V was cut by 4 bases and J by 3 bases, with 12 bases left in between. This CDR3 has 14 residues. Germline V CDR1 and CDR2: SNHLY, FYNNEI. The CDR3 region has the DNA TGTGCCAGCAGTGTCGGGATGGCTGAAGAGACCCAGTACTTC. It yields the protein CASSVGMAEETQYF. The variable domain in full, with the rest retrieved from reference TRBV2 and TRBJ2-5, is EPEVTQTPSHQVTQMGQEVILRCVPISNHLYFYWYRQILGQKVEFLVSFYNNEISEKSEIFDDQFSVERPDGSNFTLKIRSTKLEDSAMYFCASSVGMAEETQYFGPGTRLLVL.

This sequence joins TRBV6-5 and TRBJ2-1; TRBD1 matches at 9 bases. V was clipped by 10 bases and J by 9 bases; unmatched bases: 13. The CDR3 is 14 residues long. Germline values: CDR1 MNHEY, CDR2 SVGAGI. CDR3 sequence: CATPGQGVFSEQFF. The CDR3 DNA reads TGTGCCACTCCGGGACAGGGTGTATTCAGTGAGCAGTTCTTC.